The following is a T cell receptor (beta chain) sequence with its context. This clonotype was counted only a few times. Its antigen remains unidentified. Per-nucleotide qualities are absent, and no much larger clonotype sits a single base away. The data originate from a study of human T cells and chemical hapten exposure (dated by TCRdb to the early 2020s). For the wider study: For sensitization, 2% DPC in acetone was applied to an approximately 2 cm by approximately 2 cm area of upper inner arm skin. Blood was sampled from patients pre-sensitization (week 0) and at 2, 6 and about 24 weeks after DPC sensitization. Throughout the study period of roughly 24 weeks, patients also received therapeutic DPC doses to the scalp every week. Libraries were pooled for sequencing, and variation in per-sample TCR yields was attributed mainly to small differences in library volumes within the pool. About 29 alopecia patients gave blood for TCR sequencing at one to four time points (pre-sensitization, 2, 6 and 24 weeks). Most of the patients in the cohort were female, and the cohort covered alopecia areata with under or over 50% scalp involvement, alopecia totalis and alopecia universalis. Patch testing was done on the upper back using Finn chambers containing 0.01% DPC, and results were scored after 6 days according to International Contact Dermatitis Research Group standards. Peripheral blood TCR repertoire changes were tracked in vivo in alopecia patients during primary and secondary sensitization to the hapten diphenylcyclopropenone (DPC). Paper-wide results and their limitations: The number of TCRs above 1 in 1000 frequency did not change with DPC sensitization; there was no evidence of global repertoire structure alterations. Repeated subsampling changed both the strength of the expansion versus patch-test correlation and the threshold at which that correlation became significant. All patients had alopecia, a presumed autoimmune disease, so their immune response might differ from that of healthy individuals. Expanded TCRs formed significantly more large CDR3 similarity clusters than pre-sensitization or healthy control sets, consistent with antigen-driven responses. Patch test score correlated positively with the number of PT1 expanded TCRs, reaching significance at thresholds 8, 16 and 32 but not at 4.

The method was RACE. The data were produced on a NextSeq 500. During library preparation, unique molecular identifiers were attached to individual cDNA molecules so that TCRs could be counted in a quantitative, reproducible way. Both TCR alpha and TCR beta chains were sequenced from each blood RNA sample. As for the original processing: The median number of TCRs per sample was 95,638, ranging from 23,224 to 690,600. The Decombinator software suite was used to annotate the V, J and CDR3 of the TCR reads. To make PS versus PT1 abundance plots, every sample was subsampled to the same number of TCRs (28,000). Expanded TCRs were defined as absent before sensitization and observed at least eight times at the 2-week time point. Starting from the raw public reads, TCRdb applied fastp trimming at Q25, assembled clones with MiXCR and retained in-frame beta chains. One record per CDR3 amino acid sequence lists the most common genes and DNA. Clone size and V and J calls follow TCRdb, not the original study. Counted in this sample were about 56,000 distinct CDR3 sequences; about 9.3% of them appeared once. About an eighth of the sample is in the top ten clones.

The time point label, read with the paper, signifies: patch test 1, 2 weeks after DPC sensitization. This specimen's treatment or condition label, interpreted: therapeutic diphenylcyclopropenone sensitization with weekly scalp DPC. At each patch-test visit, blood was drawn before the patch test was applied. Patients were eligible if aged 18 to 70, diagnosed with alopecia and judged suitable for DPC therapy, and pregnant patients were excluded. Unfractionated whole blood was collected in Tempus Blood RNA tubes, and total RNA was extracted from that blood. Trimming takes 5 bases from V and 0 bases from J, and the germline ends sit 7 bases apart. The CDR3 goes from the cysteine to the phenylalanine over 13 residues. Only the CDR3 DNA is retained, 39 bases long and in frame from the first base. CDR1 SGHTA and CDR2 FQGNSA are derived from the germline V gene.

The sequencing here drew on whole blood, taken in connection with sensitization to the hapten diphenylcyclopropenone (DPC). The chain is made from TRBV7-2 and TRBJ1-1; a tentative D match to TRBD1 spans 5 bases. The clonotype was recovered from a woman between 35 and 50 years old with alopecia areata. Some clones in this sample may be carry-over from other donors' samples. The CDR3 region has the sequence CASSPGMNTEAFF. Here is the DNA: TGTGCCAGCAGCCCAGGGATGAACACTGAAGCTTTCTTT.